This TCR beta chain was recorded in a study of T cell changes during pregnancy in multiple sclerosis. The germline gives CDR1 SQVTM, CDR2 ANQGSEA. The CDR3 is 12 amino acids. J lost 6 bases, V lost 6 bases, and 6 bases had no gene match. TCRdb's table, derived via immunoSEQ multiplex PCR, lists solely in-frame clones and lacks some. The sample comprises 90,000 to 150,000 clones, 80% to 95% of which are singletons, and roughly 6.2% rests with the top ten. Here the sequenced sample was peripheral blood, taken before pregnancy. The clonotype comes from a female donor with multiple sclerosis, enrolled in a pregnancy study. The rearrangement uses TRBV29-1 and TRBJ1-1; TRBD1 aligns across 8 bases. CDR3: CSVLRDRPEAFF. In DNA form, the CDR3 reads TGCAGCGTCCTCCGGGACAGGCCTGAAGCTTTCTTT.